This T cell receptor (beta chain) was sequenced for a study of a mutant IDH1 vaccine in newly diagnosed glioma. V was pared by 2 bases and J by 3 bases, with 9 bases of the junction left unmatched. In germline, CDR1 is SGHRS, CDR2 YFSETQ. This CDR3 comprises 16 residues. The data were produced by immunoSEQ multiplex PCR, yet TCRdb's version contains in-frame clones alone and is incomplete. The profile covers tens of thousands of clones, with 70% to 90% appearing a single time and roughly 3.9% taken by the ten largest. As to time point: week 23, last vaccination. Alongside topical imiquimod, each dose of vaccine comprised 300 ug of mutant IDH1 20-mer peptide. Regarding this clone: What it binds is not known.

The source is a man aged 25 to 45 with glioma. The chain has TRBV5-1 and TRBJ1-1, with 8 bases identical to TRBD1. Specimen: PBMCs, collected from a glioma patient whose treatment included an IDH1 peptide vaccine. In nucleotides, the CDR3 is TGCGCCAGCAGCTTAACTACAGGGGGGCGCGACACTGAAGCTTTCTTT. Its translation: CASSLTTGGRDTEAFF. Supplemented by reference TRBV5-1 and TRBJ1-1, the full variable domain reads KAGVTQTPRYLIKTRGQQVTLSCSPISGHRSVSWYQQTPGQGLQFLFEYFSETQRNKGNFPGRFSGRQFSNSRSEMNVSTLELGDSALYLCASSLTTGGRDTEAFFGQGTRLTVV.